This T cell receptor beta chain was captured in a study of neurological immune-mediated disorders. One entry per CDR3 protein results from TCRdb running MiXCR on the 5' RACE reads. This sample yields tens of thousands of distinct CDR3 sequences, of which roughly 3.8% are seen a single time; 6% to 7% belongs to the top ten. The germline CDR1 and CDR2 sequences are SEHNR and FQNEAQ (reference sequence). Trimming left V 5 bases short and J 0 bases short, with 20 bases between. The CDR3 extends over 19 amino acids. The origin of this receptor is a man between 60 and 75 years old with multiple sclerosis. The gene calls are TRBV7-9 and TRBJ2-6; the D gene is possibly TRBD1 (5 bases). The sequencing sample was made of PBMCs. The CDR3 nucleotides read TGTGCCAGCAGCCCTCGCTGCCAGGGTTGGTGCTCTGGGGCCAACGTCCTGACTTTC. Its translation: CASSPRCQGWCSGANVLTF.